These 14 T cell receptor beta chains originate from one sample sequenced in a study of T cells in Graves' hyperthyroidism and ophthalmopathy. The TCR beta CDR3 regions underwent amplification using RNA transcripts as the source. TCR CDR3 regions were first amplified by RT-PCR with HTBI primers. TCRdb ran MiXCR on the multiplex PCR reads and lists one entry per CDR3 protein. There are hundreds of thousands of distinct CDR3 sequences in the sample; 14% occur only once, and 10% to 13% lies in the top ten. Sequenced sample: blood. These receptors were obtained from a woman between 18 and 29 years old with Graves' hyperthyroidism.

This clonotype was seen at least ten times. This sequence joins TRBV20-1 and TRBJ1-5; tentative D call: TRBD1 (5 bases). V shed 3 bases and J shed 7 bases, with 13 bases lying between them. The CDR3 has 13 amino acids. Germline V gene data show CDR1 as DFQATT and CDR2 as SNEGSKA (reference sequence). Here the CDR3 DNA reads TGCAGTGCTAGGTTCGGGGCTAACCAGCCCCAGCATTTT. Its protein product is CSARFGANQPQHF.

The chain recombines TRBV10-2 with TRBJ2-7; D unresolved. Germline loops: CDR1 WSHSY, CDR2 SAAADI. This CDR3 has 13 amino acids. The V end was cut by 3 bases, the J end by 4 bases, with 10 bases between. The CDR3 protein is CASSDAASYEQYF. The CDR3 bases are TGCGCCAGCAGTGACGCGGCCTCTTACGAGCAGTACTTC.

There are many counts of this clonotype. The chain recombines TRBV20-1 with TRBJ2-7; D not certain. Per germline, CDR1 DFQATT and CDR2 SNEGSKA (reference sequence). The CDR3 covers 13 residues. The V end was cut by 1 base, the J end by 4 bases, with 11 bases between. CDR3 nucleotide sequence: TGCAGTGCTAGAGGGCCCCTATATTACGAGCAGTACTTC. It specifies CSARGPLYYEQYF.

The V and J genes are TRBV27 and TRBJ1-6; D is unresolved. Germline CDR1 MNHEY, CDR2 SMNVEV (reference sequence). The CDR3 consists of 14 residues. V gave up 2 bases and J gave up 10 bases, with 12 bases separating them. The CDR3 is CASSLHPIISPLHF. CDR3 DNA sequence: TGTGCCAGCAGTTTACATCCCATCATATCACCCCTCCACTTT.

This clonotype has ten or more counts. CDR3 sequence (DNA): TGTGCCAGCAGTGCATATTCAGGGTTCACCAATGAAAAACTGTTTTTT. It is translated as CASSAYSGFTNEKLFF. The V call is TRBV28, the J call TRBJ1-4; tentatively, D is TRBD1 (5 bases). Germline CDR1 reads MDHEN; CDR2 reads SYDVKM. With 5 bases removed from V and 5 bases from J, the gap between germline ends came to 18 bases. This CDR3 is built from 16 residues. Variable domain in full (rest from reference TRBV28 and TRBJ1-4): DVKVTQSSRYLVKRTGEKVFLECVQDMDHENMFWYRQDPGLGLRLIYFSYDVKMKEKGDIPEGYSVSREKKERFSLILESASTNQTSMYLCASSAYSGFTNEKLFFGSGTQLSVL.

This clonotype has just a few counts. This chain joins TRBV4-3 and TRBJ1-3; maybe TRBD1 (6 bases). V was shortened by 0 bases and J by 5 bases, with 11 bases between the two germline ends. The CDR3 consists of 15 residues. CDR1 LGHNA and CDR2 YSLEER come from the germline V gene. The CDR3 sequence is CASSQDRDTRNTIYF. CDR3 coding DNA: TGCGCCAGCAGCCAAGATAGGGACACAAGAAACACCATATATTTT.

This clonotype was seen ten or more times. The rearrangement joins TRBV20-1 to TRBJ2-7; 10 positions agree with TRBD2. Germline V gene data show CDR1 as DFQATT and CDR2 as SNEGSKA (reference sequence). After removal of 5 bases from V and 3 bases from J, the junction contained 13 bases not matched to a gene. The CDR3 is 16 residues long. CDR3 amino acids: CSAYPLQREGHYEQYF. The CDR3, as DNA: TGCAGTGCTTACCCCCTTCAGCGGGAGGGCCACTACGAGCAGTACTTC.

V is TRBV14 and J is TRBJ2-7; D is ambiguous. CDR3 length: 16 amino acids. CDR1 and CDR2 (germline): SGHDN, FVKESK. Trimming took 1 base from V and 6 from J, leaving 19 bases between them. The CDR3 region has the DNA TGTGCCAGCAGCCAAGTTTCGTTGCGAATTAGAGGCGAGCAGTACTTC. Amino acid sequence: CASSQVSLRIRGEQYF. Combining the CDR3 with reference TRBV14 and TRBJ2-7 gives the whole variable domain EAGVTQFPSHSVIEKGQTVTLRCDPISGHDNLYWYRRVMGKEIKFLLHFVKESKQDESGMPNNRFLAERTGGTYSTLKVQPAELEDSGVYFCASSQVSLRIRGEQYFGPGTRLTVT.

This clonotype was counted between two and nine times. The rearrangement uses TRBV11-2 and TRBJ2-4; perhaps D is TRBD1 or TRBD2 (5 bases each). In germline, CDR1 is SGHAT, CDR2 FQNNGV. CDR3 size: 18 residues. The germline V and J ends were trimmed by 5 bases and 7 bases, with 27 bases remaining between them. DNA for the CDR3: TGTGCCAGCAGCCAAGAGTTCCCTCCCCCGGGACCACCTAACATTCAGTACTTC. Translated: CASSQEFPPPGPPNIQYF. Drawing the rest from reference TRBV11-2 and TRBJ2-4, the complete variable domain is EAGVAQSPRYKIIEKRQSVAFWCNPISGHATLYWYQQILGQGPKLLIQFQNNGVVDDSQLPKDRFSAERLKGVDSTLKIQPAKLEDSAVYLCASSQEFPPPGPPNIQYFGAGTRLSVL.

The CDR3 loop is CASRLTGTGGTGYTF. The CDR3 DNA sequence: TGTGCCAGCAGGCTTACCGGGACAGGGGGCACCGGCTACACCTTC. This chain connects TRBV6-1 to TRBJ1-2; 12 bases are shared with TRBD1. CDR3 length: 15 amino acids. The germline gives CDR1 MNHNS, CDR2 SASEGT. V lost 6 bases, J lost 8 bases, and 10 bases stayed unmatched.

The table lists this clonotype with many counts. The CDR3, as DNA: TGTGCCAGCAGCGCCCACGATGCAGGGGGCTACGAGCAGTACTTC. Residues: CASSAHDAGGYEQYF. V is TRBV9 and J is TRBJ2-7; 7 bases are a match to TRBD1. The CDR3 totals 15 residues. Germline-derived CDR1 and CDR2 are SGDLS and YYNGEE. J was trimmed by 3 bases and V by 3 bases; bases with no gene match: 9.

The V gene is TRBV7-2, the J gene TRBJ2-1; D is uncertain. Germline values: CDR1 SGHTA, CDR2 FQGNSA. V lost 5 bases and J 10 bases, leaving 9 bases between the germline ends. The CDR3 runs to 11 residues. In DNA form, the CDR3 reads TGTGCCAGCAGCACCGCAGGCGAGCAGTTCTTC. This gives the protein CASSTAGEQFF.

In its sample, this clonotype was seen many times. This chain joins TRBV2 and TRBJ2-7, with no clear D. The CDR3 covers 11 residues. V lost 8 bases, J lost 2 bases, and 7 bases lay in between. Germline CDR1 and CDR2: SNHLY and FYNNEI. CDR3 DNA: TGTGCCAGCCTTCTGGCCTACGAGCAGTACTTC. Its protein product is CASLLAYEQYF.

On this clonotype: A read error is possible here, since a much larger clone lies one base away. The CDR3 loop is CASSRQAIPPGDTQYF. The DNA for the CDR3 is TGTGCCAGCTCACGACAGGCGATTCCTCCTGGAGATACGCAGTATTTT. The rearrangement links TRBV18 to TRBJ2-3, with D possibly TRBD1 on 6 matching bases. V lost 4 bases to trimming and J lost 5 bases, with 19 bases between them. This CDR3 comprises 16 residues. Per germline, CDR1 KGHSH and CDR2 LQKENI.